This T cell receptor beta chain originates from a study of blood T cell repertoires in COVID-19 (TCRdb year 2020). Some background on the complete study: Collaborator samples came from the United States, Italy and Spain and covered acute and convalescent phases of COVID-19. The prospective study material was composed of cDNA or gDNA derived from T cells, B-cell-depleted T cells, or PBMCs. Deeply sampled blood TCRbeta repertoires from subjects exposed to, actively infected with, or recovered from COVID-19 were included in the dataset. The repertoires were released in a freely available public database intended as a resource for research on the immune response to SARS-CoV-2. Samples were obtained from the ongoing ImmuneRACE study (first 160 participants) and from 1,254 subjects provided by 6 global collaborators. Nearly every sample came with metadata listing a de-identified subject ID, COVID-19 status, age in years and sex. Where available, HLA class I and class II types were taken from metadata supplied by the sample provider and were not determined by assay-based typing. General conclusions and limits of the study: The quantity of clinical and demographic metadata differed by source and by participant and was supplied without curation.

A second Seattle source provided samples from volunteer blood donors who had recovered from COVID-19. Each collaborating institution followed its own protocols to collect whole blood in K2EDTA tubes. For TCRbeta analysis, collaborators shipped samples in one of three forms: frozen whole blood, isolated PBMCs, or DNA extracted from either of those sample types. A word on this clone: Which antigen it targets is not known. It has no much larger one-base neighbor in the sample; base qualities were not kept.

The immunoSEQ Assay, a bias-controlled multiplex PCR, was used to amplify TCRbeta CDR3 regions from genomic DNA. On the authors' methods: Nucleated cell counts per sample were estimated from amplification of reference gene primers within the assay. To quantify the absolute abundance of each unique TCRbeta CDR3 rearrangement, sequence reads were collapsed and filtered. Productive Simpson clonality was computed per sample as the square root of Simpson's diversity index over productive rearrangements. Entries here come from immuneACCESS through TCRdb and include only in-frame sequences with V and J called. Some clones fail to appear in such tables; in the studies checked, an unresolved V gene covers under half of the shortfall, and the cause of the remainder is unknown. The D gene and trimming were derived from the DNA, and the V and J assignments and clone size from that table. The sample profile shows over 200,000 clones; approximately 86% of them were found once. The top ten clonotypes cover about 9.8% of the sample.

The CDR3, cysteine through phenylalanine, is 21 amino acids long. The only DNA kept is the CDR3, 63 bases in frame from the first base. The CDR1 and CDR2 encoded by the germline V gene are LGHNT and FRNRAP. V loses 0 bases at its end and J loses 0 bases; junction bases beyond the gene matches: 14. The receptor was derived from a man aged 40-49 years who had recovered from COVID-19. Material for sequencing was peripheral blood. In this chain, TRBV12-5 is recombined with TRBJ1-4; 9 junctional bases match TRBD1. The DNA reads as follows: TGTGCTAGTGGTTTGGTACCGGGGACAGGGCTCGTTTTGGCAACTAATGAAAAACTGTTTTTT. Its product reads: CASGLVPGTGLVLATNEKLFF.